Each of the 31 T cell receptor beta chains below was sequenced from the same sample in a study of blood T cell repertoires in COVID-19. Method: immunoSEQ multiplex PCR; TCRdb's copy keeps in-frame clones and lacks some. Of 180,000 or so clones in the sample, about nine tenths were seen once. Sequences were obtained from peripheral blood. These receptors were collected from a woman aged 25 to 39 with acute or convalescent COVID-19.

The chain links TRBV28 to TRBJ2-7; TRBD1 agrees at 8 bases. With V trimmed by 6 bases and J by 3 bases, 4 bases remained unmatched. From germline, CDR1 is MDHEN and CDR2 SYDVKM. The length of the CDR3 is 13 residues. CDR3 DNA sequence: TGTGCCAGCAGGCGGACAGGGCTCTACGAGCAGTACTTC. This encodes CASRRTGLYEQYF.

This clone was seen only a few times. The rearrangement joins TRBV5-4 to TRBJ2-7, with TRBD2 identical over 8 bases. This CDR3 has 13 amino acids. Losses at the gene ends were 0 bases for V and 7 bases for J; bases not matched to a gene: 3. Germline assignment: CDR1 SGHNT and CDR2 YYREEE (reference sequence). In DNA form, the CDR3 reads TGTGCCAGCAGCTTGGAGGGCGGGAGGGAGCAGTACTTC. Its protein product is CASSLEGGREQYF.

V usage is TRBV29-1 and J usage is TRBJ1-1; 7 bases map to TRBD1. Losses at the gene ends were 6 bases for V and 0 bases for J; bases not matched to a gene: 10. This CDR3 has 15 residues. CDR1 and CDR2 from the germline V gene are SQVTM and ANQGSEA. The CDR3 reads CSVRQGWGMNTEAFF. The CDR3 DNA sequence: TGCAGCGTCCGACAGGGTTGGGGGATGAACACTGAAGCTTTCTTT.

This chain links TRBV20-1 with TRBJ1-6; perhaps TRBD1 as D (6 bases). This CDR3 has 11 residues. The germline CDR1 and CDR2 sequences are DFQATT and SNEGSKA (reference sequence). V was clipped by 6 bases and J by 14 bases, with 14 bases between them. For the CDR3, the DNA is TGCAGTGCGAGCTACAGGGAATCCCTCCACTTT. Residues: CSASYRESLHF.

With respect to this clone: One end of the junction is discordant with germline, which a read error may explain. The J gene is TRBJ2-2, the V gene TRBV18, with D unclear. The CDR3 is 13 residues long. The germline V gene has CDR1 KGHSH and CDR2 LQKENI. The DNA of the CDR3 is TGTGCCAGCTCACCAGTGGTCCGTCGCGAGCTTTTTTTT. This encodes CASSPVVRRELFF.

V and J are TRBV10-3 and TRBJ1-1; 9 positions match TRBD1. The germline CDR1 and CDR2 sequences are ENHRY and SYGVKD. The CDR3 is 17 residues long. The V gene end was trimmed by 2 bases and the J gene end by 1 base; junction bases not matched to a gene: 8. The CDR3 bases are TGTGCCATCAGTGAGCCACACAGGGGGCTAGCGAACACTGAAGCTTTCTTT. Protein: CAISEPHRGLANTEAFF.

The rearrangement joins TRBV19 to TRBJ1-4; 7 nucleotides agree with TRBD1. Germline loops: CDR1 LNHDA, CDR2 SQIVND (reference sequence). V lost 6 bases, J lost 3 bases, and 4 bases stayed unmatched. This CDR3 is 14 amino acids long. CDR3 residues: CASSRDSSNEKLFF. Here the CDR3 DNA reads TGTGCCAGTAGCAGGGACAGTTCTAATGAAAAACTGTTTTTT.

Here the CDR3 DNA reads TGTGCCATCAGTCATGGGACAGGGGGGTTGGAGACCCAGTACTTC. Protein product: CAISHGTGGLETQYF. The chain has TRBV10-3 and TRBJ2-5; 11 bases match TRBD1. Trimming took 5 bases from V and 5 from J; bases not matched to a gene: 7. The CDR3 totals 15 residues. Germline V gives CDR1 ENHRY, CDR2 SYGVKD.

This rearrangement joins TRBV30 to TRBJ1-5; D may be TRBD1 (5 bases). The CDR3 covers 12 residues. Trimming took 7 bases from V and 8 from J, leaving 15 bases between them. Germline CDR1 and CDR2: GTSNPN and SVGIG (reference sequence). The CDR3 region has the DNA TGTGCCTATACCCAAGGAGGGGAGCCCCAGCATTTT. It codes for CAYTQGGEPQHF. The full variable domain, in which reference TRBV30 and TRBJ1-5 provide the parts outside the CDR3, is SQTIHQWPATLVQPVGSPLSLECTVEGTSNPNLYWYRQAAGRGLQLLFYSVGIGQISSEVPQNLSASRPQDRQFILSSKKLLLSDSGFYLCAYTQGGEPQHFGDGTRLSIL.

This sequence joins TRBV28 and TRBJ2-7, with 7 nucleotides matching TRBD1. Germline trimming cut 3 bases from V and 4 bases from J; bases unmatched to any gene: 6. This CDR3 comprises 14 residues. Germline CDR1 MDHEN, CDR2 SYDVKM. CDR3 DNA: TGTGCCAGCAGTTTCCCCGACAGGGCGTACGAGCAGTACTTC. Its translation is CASSFPDRAYEQYF.

The chain is built from TRBV4-1 and TRBJ2-7, with 7 bases lining up with TRBD1. The CDR3 contains 15 residues. The germline gives CDR1 MGHRA, CDR2 YSYEKL. Trimming cost V 1 base and J 4 bases; bases outside gene matches: 7. CDR3 coding DNA: TGCGCCAGCAGCCAAGTGGGAGACAGGGCGTACGAGCAGTACTTC. This translates into CASSQVGDRAYEQYF.

The V and J genes are TRBV27 and TRBJ1-1, with D maybe TRBD1 (6 bases). CDR3 size: 13 residues. Trimming removed 0 bases from V and 10 bases from J, with 12 bases in between. Germline CDR1 is MNHEY and CDR2 is SMNVEV (reference sequence). CDR3 nucleotides: TGTGCCAGCAGTTTATCCGGGGGGACAAGAGCTTTCTTT. It is translated as CASSLSGGTRAFF.

The V call is TRBV30, the J call TRBJ2-2, with D uncertain. Germline V gives CDR1 GTSNPN, CDR2 SVGIG (reference sequence). Trimming took 5 bases from V and 8 from J, leaving 12 bases between them. The CDR3 length is 12 residues. DNA of the CDR3: TGTGCCTGGCTCGAGGAGTCAGGGGAGCTGTTTTTT. Translation gives CAWLEESGELFF.

This clone was recorded once. This chain uses TRBV6-5 with TRBJ2-7, with D possibly being TRBD1 (6 bases). The V end was cut by 7 bases, the J end by 7 bases, with 20 bases between. The V gene's germline CDR1 is MNHEY and CDR2 SVGAGI. This CDR3 has 14 residues. The DNA of the CDR3 is TGTGCCAGCACCCCCCAGGGGAAGGCGGAAGAGCAGTACTTC. This encodes CASTPQGKAEEQYF.

The J gene is TRBJ1-2, the V gene TRBV28, with 9 bases identical to TRBD1. The junction had 11 bases not matched to a gene; V was cut back by 5 bases and J by 4 bases. The CDR3 loop spans 16 amino acids. Germline V gene lookup returns CDR1 MDHEN and CDR2 SYDVKM. The CDR3 nucleotides read TGTGCCAGCAGTCCCGGACAGGGGATCGATCTCTATGGCTACACCTTC. This translates into CASSPGQGIDLYGYTF.

The chain uses TRBV21-1 and TRBJ2-2; TRBD2 is the table's D call and was not checked against the DNA. TRBV21-1 is tagged as a pseudogene. The CDR3 consists of 16 residues. The CDR3 loop is CASSKAGGTNTGELFF. CDR3 nucleotides: TGTGCCAGCAGCAAAGCGGGGGGGACGAACACCGGGGAGCTGTTTTTT.

The V and J genes are TRBV28 and TRBJ2-1; possible D gene TRBD2, 6 bases. This CDR3 is 15 amino acids long. Germline V CDR1 and CDR2: MDHEN, SYDVKM. Between the trimmed V and J ends, which lost 4 bases and 5 bases, there was a span of 15 bases. The CDR3: CASSYGGGSDNEQFF. CDR3 coding DNA: TGTGCCAGCAGTTACGGGGGAGGTTCTGACAATGAGCAGTTCTTC.

The chain carries TRBV18 and TRBJ1-4; 7 bases are a match to TRBD1. There are 13 residues in the CDR3. The V gene's germline CDR1 is KGHSH and CDR2 LQKENI. The ends lost 6 bases at V and 10 bases at J; junction bases unmatched: 8. The CDR3 here is CASSLRQGGKLFF. DNA for the CDR3: TGTGCCAGCTCCCTACGACAGGGAGGAAAACTGTTTTTT. The full variable domain, rest sourced from reference TRBV18 and TRBJ1-4, is NAGVMQNPRHLVRRRGQEARLRCSPMKGHSHVYWYRQLPEEGLKFMVYLQKENIIDESGMPKERFSAEFPKEGPSILRIQQVVRGDSAAYFCASSLRQGGKLFFGSGTQLSVL.

The chain links TRBV5-1 to TRBJ1-3; 7 bases are shared with TRBD1. The CDR3 is made up of 16 amino acids. J was trimmed by 2 bases and V by 4 bases; bases with no gene match: 9. Germline V gene data show CDR1 as SGHRS and CDR2 as YFSETQ. CDR3 DNA: TGCGCCAGCAGCCTTTCTGAGGGGGCCGCTGGAAACACCATATATTTT. This codes for CASSLSEGAAGNTIYF.

V usage is TRBV29-1 and J usage is TRBJ1-2; D is uncertain. Germline CDR1 SQVTM, CDR2 ANQGSEA. The CDR3 sequence is 13 residues long. With 1 base removed from V and 6 bases from J, the gap between germline ends came to 12 bases. DNA for the CDR3: TGCAGCGTTGAAGGCCAGGATCTGAATGGCTACACCTTC. This sequence encodes CSVEGQDLNGYTF.

This clone has just one count. J is TRBJ2-7 and V is TRBV6-6; 9 nucleotides align to TRBD1. Trimming removed 6 bases from V and 1 base from J; junction bases left unmatched: 10. CDR1 is MNHNY, CDR2 SVGAGI, per germline (reference sequence). The CDR3 is 16 amino acids. The CDR3 spells CASRRADRGESYEQYF. As DNA, the CDR3 is TGTGCCAGCAGACGAGCCGACAGGGGGGAATCCTACGAGCAGTACTTC.

This clone was seen more than once but under ten times. This chain uses TRBV24-1 with TRBJ2-6; 10 positions match TRBD1. The CDR3 extends over 16 amino acids. The V gene's germline CDR1 is KGHDR and CDR2 SFDVKD. Germline trimming cut 6 bases from V and 4 bases from J; bases unmatched to any gene: 5. CDR3 sequence (DNA): TGTGCCACCAGTCCCGGGACAGGGGCCGGGGCCAACGTCCTGACTTTC. Translation gives CATSPGTGAGANVLTF.

The rearrangement joins TRBV3-1 (or the pseudogene TRBV3-2) to TRBJ1-2; 7 bases are a match to TRBD1. The V gene end was trimmed by 4 bases and the J gene end by 8 bases; junction bases not matched to a gene: 13. Germline V CDR1 and CDR2: LGHDT, YNNKEL (reference sequence). The CDR3 has 15 amino acids. The CDR3 spells CASSRIRTGAFGYTF. The CDR3 DNA follows: TGTGCCAGCAGCCGAATACGGACAGGCGCCTTCGGCTACACCTTC.

The chain recombines TRBV4-2 with TRBJ1-5; 7 bases map to TRBD1. The J segment lost 3 bases and the V segment lost 1 base, leaving 6 bases of the junction unmatched. Germline V lookup: CDR1 LGHNA, CDR2 YNFKEQ. The CDR3 is made up of 16 amino acids. The CDR3 spells CASSQVQGGPNQPQHF. CDR3 DNA: TGTGCCAGCAGCCAAGTTCAAGGGGGCCCCAATCAGCCCCAGCATTTT.

The chain employs TRBV7-2 and TRBJ2-1; 9 nucleotides line up with TRBD2. Germline CDR1 is SGHTA and CDR2 is FQGNSA. The CDR3 is 15 residues long. Trimming removed 6 bases from V and 6 bases from J; junction bases left unmatched: 9. CDR3 amino acids: CASRPELAGFNEQFF. DNA of the CDR3: TGTGCCAGCAGGCCCGAACTAGCGGGCTTCAATGAGCAGTTCTTC. The full variable domain, in which reference TRBV7-2 and TRBJ2-1 provide the parts outside the CDR3, is GAGVSQSPSNKVTEKGKDVELRCDPISGHTALYWYRQSLGQGLEFLIYFQGNSAPDKSGLPSDRFSAERTGGSVSTLTIQRTQQEDSAVYLCASRPELAGFNEQFFGPGTRLTVL.

The chain has TRBV28 and TRBJ1-1; maybe TRBD1 (5 bases). There are 14 residues in the CDR3. In germline, CDR1 is MDHEN, CDR2 SYDVKM. Trimming took off 4 bases at V and 0 bases at J, with 9 bases between the two ends. Written as DNA, the CDR3 is TGTGCCAGCAGTTGGCAGGGCCTGAACACTGAAGCTTTCTTT. Translating it yields CASSWQGLNTEAFF.

The V gene is TRBV7-9, the J gene TRBJ2-1; D gene ambiguous. The CDR3 extends over 13 amino acids. V dropped 10 bases and J dropped 9 bases, with 19 bases sitting between them. CDR1 is SEHNR and CDR2 is FQNEAQ in the germline V gene (reference sequence). The CDR3 DNA reads TGTGCCACCCGGGTCACTACTGGCGGTGAGCAGTTCTTC. It specifies CATRVTTGGEQFF.

The rearrangement links TRBV7-9 to TRBJ2-3; D not resolved. This CDR3 is built from 13 residues. Trimming took 8 bases from V and 0 from J, leaving 9 bases between them. CDR1 and CDR2 (germline): SEHNR, FQNEAQ (reference sequence). This CDR3 is CASVAASTDTQYF. The CDR3 bases are TGTGCCAGCGTGGCGGCTAGCACAGATACGCAGTATTTT.

The chain links TRBV9 to TRBJ2-7, with D maybe TRBD1 (6 bases). This CDR3 has 14 residues. The V end lost 3 bases, the J end lost 6 bases, and 16 bases lay between the germline ends. The germline V gene has CDR1 SGDLS and CDR2 YYNGEE. The CDR3 spells CASSAGHYNAEQYF. The CDR3 DNA follows: TGTGCCAGCAGCGCGGGACACTACAATGCCGAGCAGTACTTC.

The V and J genes are TRBV5-1 and TRBJ2-1, with TRBD1 as a possible D gene (5 bases). CDR1 is SGHRS, CDR2 YFSETQ, per germline. The CDR3 is 16 residues long. The V end was cut by 0 bases, the J end by 0 bases, with 10 bases between. This CDR3 reads CASSLAGPSSYNEQFF. In nucleotides, the CDR3 is TGCGCCAGCAGCTTGGCAGGGCCGAGCTCCTACAATGAGCAGTTCTTC.

The chain joins TRBV7-9 to TRBJ2-5; TRBD2 aligns across 8 bases. The germline V gene has CDR1 SEHNR and CDR2 FQNEAQ (reference sequence). This CDR3 is 13 amino acids long. After removal of 2 bases from V and 7 bases from J, the junction contained 3 bases not matched to a gene. CDR3 residues: CASSLRGGWTQYF. CDR3 coding DNA: TGTGCCAGCAGCTTACGCGGGGGGTGGACCCAGTACTTC.